Each of the 27 T cell receptor beta chains below was sequenced from the same sample in a study of T cell repertoires in cytomegalovirus infection. These TCRs' antigens remain unknown. Each CDR3 protein gets one entry after TCRdb re-called the reads with MiXCR. The sample includes around 200,000 distinct CDR3 sequences, 38% of them seen just once. The sequences come from CD8+ T cells from cultured PBMCs, collected from culture after CMV antigen stimulation. The source of these receptors is a human donor in good health (CMV status not recorded). Some clones in this sample may be carry-over from other donors' samples.

This clonotype was picked up many times. The chain links TRBV7-2 to TRBJ2-1, with 12 bases aligning to TRBD2. Trimming removed 5 bases from V and 7 bases from J; junction bases left unmatched: 12. The CDR3 contains 17 residues. Germline CDR1 SGHTA, CDR2 FQGNSA. DNA of the CDR3: TGTGCCAGCAGCCCCCCGCGACTAGCGGGAGATAGGAATGAGCAGTTCTTC. Amino acids: CASSPPRLAGDRNEQFF.

This clonotype was counted between two and nine times. The rearrangement links TRBV7-3 to TRBJ2-1, with 11 positions matching TRBD2. Germline CDR1 is SGHTA and CDR2 is FQGTGA. The CDR3 sequence is 14 residues long. With 3 bases clipped from V and 8 bases from J, the junction kept 3 bases outside the gene matches. The CDR3 DNA sequence: TGTGCCAGCAGCTTCACTAGCGGGAGTGATGAGCAGTTCTTC. Its protein product is CASSFTSGSDEQFF.

This clonotype was observed a few times. The chain is built from TRBV7-9 and TRBJ2-1; D not certain. In germline, CDR1 is SEHNR, CDR2 FQNEAQ (reference sequence). Trimming cost V 5 bases and J 6 bases, with 11 bases left between them. The CDR3 has 13 amino acids. CDR3 coding DNA: TGTGCCAGCAGCCCCCCCGACGTCAATGAGCAGTTCTTC. It specifies CASSPPDVNEQFF.

V gene TRBV5-1 combines with J gene TRBJ1-4; D is perhaps TRBD1 (6 bases). The length of the CDR3 is 16 residues. CDR1 is SGHRS, CDR2 YFSETQ, per germline. V lost 4 bases, J lost 0 bases, and 13 bases lay in between. The chain's CDR3 is CASSRDTAATNEKLFF. CDR3 DNA: TGCGCCAGCAGCCGGGACACCGCGGCAACTAATGAAAAACTGTTTTTT.

V is TRBV15 and J is TRBJ1-2; no clear D. V gave up 3 bases and J gave up 0 bases, with 5 bases separating them. The germline CDR1 and CDR2 sequences are LNHNV and YYDKDF (reference sequence). The CDR3 is 13 amino acids. In DNA form, the CDR3 reads TGTGCCACCAGCAGCCCATCTAACTATGGCTACACCTTC. Translated: CATSSPSNYGYTF. Full variable domain (rest looked up from reference TRBV15 and TRBJ1-2): DAMVIQNPRYQVTQFGKPVTLSCSQTLNHNVMYWYQQKSSQAPKLLFHYYDKDFNNEADTPDNFQSRRPNTSFCFLDIRSPGLGDTAMYLCATSSPSNYGYTFGSGTRLTVV.

This clonotype turned up a few times. The genes are TRBV7-8 and TRBJ1-5, with 8 bases matching TRBD1. The CDR3 is made up of 17 amino acids. Germline V gives CDR1 SGHVS, CDR2 FQNEAQ. V lost 5 bases and J lost 5; bases outside the gene matches: 14. Here the CDR3 reads CASSPYRRQGTHQPQHF. The CDR3 nucleotides read TGTGCCAGCAGCCCCTACCGACGACAGGGGACGCATCAGCCCCAGCATTTT.

V usage is TRBV7-6 and J usage is TRBJ2-1, with TRBD2 matching 11 bases. Unmatched junction bases numbered 9, after V lost 5 bases and J lost 0 bases. This CDR3 comprises 18 residues. CDR1 and CDR2 (germline): SGHVS, FNYEAQ. The CDR3 loop reads CASSLLAGGTSSYNEQFF. The CDR3 nucleotides read TGTGCCAGCAGCCTGCTAGCGGGAGGAACAAGCTCCTACAATGAGCAGTTCTTC.

This clonotype has a handful of counts. The chain employs TRBV28 and TRBJ2-3; D not resolved. There are 15 residues in the CDR3. Per germline, CDR1 MDHEN and CDR2 SYDVKM. Trimming removed 2 bases at V and 1 base at J, with 10 bases between. The CDR3 DNA is TGTGCCAGCAGTTTAAACCCCTTTGGCACAGATACGCAGTATTTT. Protein sequence: CASSLNPFGTDTQYF.

The V call is TRBV12-3 or TRBV12-4, the J call TRBJ2-5; TRBD2 matches 8 bases. The CDR3 sequence is 13 residues long. V lost 11 bases to trimming and J lost 4 bases; unmatched junction nucleotides: 9. The DNA of the CDR3 is TGTGCCTGTACGGAGGCGGGAGGAGAGACCCAGTACTTC. It codes for CACTEAGGETQYF.

Turning to this clonotype: An end of the junction differs from the germline gene, which may be a read error. This sequence joins TRBV7-8 and TRBJ2-1; the D call may be TRBD1 or TRBD2 (5 bases each). The CDR3 is 15 residues long. Germline V CDR1 and CDR2: SGHVS, FQNEAQ. CDR3 sequence: CTSSLVGEGHNEQFF. The CDR3 region has the DNA TGTACCAGCAGCTTAGTGGGCGAGGGGCACAATGAGCAGTTCTTC.

The rearrangement links TRBV25-1 to TRBJ1-1, with TRBD1 as a possible D gene (5 bases). Germline CDR1 reads MGHDK; CDR2 reads SYGVNS. CDR3 length: 17 amino acids. Deletions cut 3 bases from V and 4 bases from J, with 21 bases between. CDR3 sequence reads: CASSEQGEGIPPTEAFF. For the CDR3, the DNA is TGTGCCAGCAGTGAGCAAGGAGAGGGGATCCCTCCCACTGAAGCTTTCTTT.

The chain couples TRBV24-1 to TRBJ2-1; D not resolved. This CDR3 is 15 amino acids long. The germline V and J ends were trimmed by 2 bases and 0 bases, with 7 bases remaining between them. CDR1 and CDR2 from the germline V gene are KGHDR and SFDVKD. CDR3 loop: CATSDSRSSYNEQFF. Here the CDR3 DNA reads TGTGCCACCAGTGATTCACGGAGCTCCTACAATGAGCAGTTCTTC.

In its sample, this clonotype was seen once. This chain uses TRBV6-1 with TRBJ1-1; 7 bases line up with TRBD1. Germline CDR1 is MNHNS and CDR2 is SASEGT. The CDR3 consists of 14 residues. V gave up 7 bases and J gave up 4 bases; unmatched junction bases: 9. The CDR3 here is CASTAGGRGTEAFF. DNA for the CDR3: TGTGCCAGCACCGCAGGGGGAAGAGGCACTGAAGCTTTCTTT.

This clonotype has a count of ten or more. This chain joins TRBV6-1 and TRBJ1-2; 7 bases are a match to TRBD1. V lost 5 bases and J lost 6; bases outside the gene matches: 21. The CDR3 loop spans 18 amino acids. Germline V gene data show CDR1 as MNHNS and CDR2 as SASEGT. The CDR3 DNA reads as TGTGCCAGCAGTTCCCTAATCGGACAGGAGAGGAGTTTGGATGGCTACACCTTC. The encoded protein is CASSSLIGQERSLDGYTF.

This clonotype was picked up one time. The rearrangement links TRBV6-1 to TRBJ2-7, with unresolved D. Germline values: CDR1 MNHNS, CDR2 SASEGT. Trimming removed 0 bases at V and 6 bases at J, with 9 bases between. The CDR3 runs 13 residues. In nucleotides, the CDR3 is TGTGCCAGCAGTGAAGCTAAGGCCGGCGAGCAGTACTTC. This sequence encodes CASSEAKAGEQYF.

This clonotype was detected only a few times. The chain couples TRBV7-8 to TRBJ2-1, with D uncertain. V was clipped by 0 bases and J by 9 bases, with 21 bases between them. This CDR3 has 17 residues. CDR1 SGHVS and CDR2 FQNEAQ come from the germline V gene. In DNA, the CDR3 is TGTGCCAGCAGCTTAGCGCTTCTGGGTGCGGACCCTCGTGAGCAGTTCTTC. Translated, it gives CASSLALLGADPREQFF.

This clonotype has a handful of counts. The chain employs TRBV7-2 and TRBJ2-3, with D possibly matching TRBD1 (5 bases). The CDR3 consists of 14 residues. The germline CDR1 and CDR2 sequences are SGHTA and FQGNSA. V shed 2 bases and J shed 4 bases, with 10 bases lying between them. CDR3 sequence: CASSLSGKADTQYF. The CDR3 DNA is TGTGCCAGCAGCTTATCAGGGAAGGCAGATACGCAGTATTTT.

The rearrangement uses TRBV24-1 and TRBJ2-1; TRBD1 aligns across 11 bases. CDR3 length: 16 amino acids. The V and J ends lost 3 bases and 5 bases, in that order; junction bases with no gene match: 5. Germline V lookup: CDR1 KGHDR, CDR2 SFDVKD. CDR3: CATSDRTGGYNNEQFF. In DNA, the CDR3 is TGTGCCACCAGTGATAGGACAGGGGGCTACAACAATGAGCAGTTCTTC.

This clonotype was observed a few times. The rearrangement joins TRBV5-1 to TRBJ2-1; 7 bases fit TRBD2. V was clipped by 2 bases and J by 7 bases; unmatched bases: 3. The CDR3 runs to 13 residues. CDR1 is SGHRS and CDR2 is YFSETQ in the germline V gene. The CDR3 region has the DNA TGCGCCAGCAGCTTCCGCGGGAGTAATGAGCAGTTCTTC. Translated, it gives CASSFRGSNEQFF.

This clonotype was detected a few times. The chain carries TRBV27 and TRBJ2-3; TRBD2 matches at 7 bases. The CDR3 length is 14 residues. Per germline, CDR1 MNHEY and CDR2 SMNVEV (reference sequence). The trim removed 6 bases at V and 5 bases at J, leaving 8 bases unmatched. The CDR3 bases are TGTGCCAGCAGCTCGAACTTAGCGGGAGATACGCAGTATTTT. Its translation is CASSSNLAGDTQYF.

This clonotype was found a few times. V usage is TRBV10-3 and J usage is TRBJ2-3; TRBD2 is a possible D gene (5 bases). The CDR3 has 16 residues. The V and J ends lost 2 bases and 3 bases respectively, with 15 bases between them. CDR1 and CDR2 from the germline V gene are ENHRY and SYGVKD. The CDR3 reads CAISEPPTEGTDTQYF. CDR3 in DNA: TGTGCCATCAGTGAGCCACCCACCGAGGGTACAGATACGCAGTATTTT.

The chain couples TRBV12-5 to TRBJ1-5; tentatively, D is TRBD1 (6 bases). This CDR3 comprises 14 residues. Trimming pared 6 bases from V and 4 bases from J, leaving 13 bases between. In germline, CDR1 is LGHNT, CDR2 FRNRAP. The CDR3 coding sequence is TGTGCTAGTGGACCTCCCGGACAGAATCAGCCCCAGCATTTT. This encodes CASGPPGQNQPQHF.

This clonotype was picked up a small number of times. The J gene is TRBJ1-5, the V gene TRBV27, with TRBD1 matching 9 bases. Germline values: CDR1 MNHEY, CDR2 SMNVEV (reference sequence). This CDR3 comprises 15 residues. With 4 bases clipped from V and 6 bases from J, the junction kept 7 bases outside the gene matches. The CDR3 nucleotides read TGTGCCAGCAGTTGGACAGGGGAAGGGAGTCAGCCCCAGCATTTT. It is translated as CASSWTGEGSQPQHF.

The table lists this clonotype with many counts. The chain carries TRBV7-6 and TRBJ1-3; D gene unclear. The CDR3 consists of 14 residues. V was cut by 1 base and J by 5 bases, with 9 bases left in between. CDR1 and CDR2 from the germline V gene are SGHVS and FNYEAQ. CDR3 region: CASSLDKGRNTIYF. CDR3 DNA: TGTGCCAGCAGCTTAGATAAGGGCAGAAACACCATATATTTT.

The rearrangement joins TRBV24-1 to TRBJ2-1, with 14 bases identical to TRBD2. With 7 bases clipped from V and 8 bases from J, the junction kept 9 bases outside the gene matches. CDR1 and CDR2 from the germline V gene are KGHDR and SFDVKD. The CDR3 extends over 16 amino acids. CDR3 DNA: TGTGCCACCAGCAATGGGACTAGCGGGAGCAGGCATGAGCAGTTCTTC. Residues: CATSNGTSGSRHEQFF.

The CDR3, as DNA: TGTGCTAGTGGTTTGGTAGGGACACCTAGCACAGATACGCAGTATTTT. Encoded protein: CASGLVGTPSTDTQYF. The rearrangement links TRBV12-5 to TRBJ2-3; tentative D call: TRBD1 (6 bases). The CDR3 is made up of 16 amino acids. V was pared by 0 bases and J by 0 bases, with 10 bases between. The germline V gene encodes CDR1 LGHNT and CDR2 FRNRAP.

The sample holds a few counts of this clonotype. The CDR3: CASRPGQGLSPLHF. Here the CDR3 DNA reads TGTGCCAGCAGACCGGGACAGGGTCTTTCACCCCTCCACTTT. The chain has TRBV6-2 or TRBV6-3 and TRBJ1-6; TRBD1 agrees at 9 bases. This CDR3 has 14 residues. CDR1 and CDR2 from the germline V gene are MNHEY and SVGEGT. The V segment lost 6 bases and the J segment 9 bases; nucleotides outside the gene matches: 6.